A single sample is the source of the 9 T cell receptor beta chains below, sequenced in a study of T cell repertoires in ileal Crohn's disease. TCRdb's table, derived via immunoSEQ multiplex PCR, lists solely in-frame clones and lacks some. The sample lists about 62,000 clones, approximately 91% seen once, with about 2% in the top ten. As for time point: neoterminal ileum biopsy at postoperative endoscopy, about 6 months after surgery. Sequenced input: ileal tissue. These TCRs come from an adult with Crohn's disease.

The chain recombines TRBV10-2 with TRBJ1-6, with unresolved D. V was trimmed by 5 bases and J by 0 bases, leaving 14 bases between them. Germline CDR1 reads WSHSY; CDR2 reads SAAADI. CDR3 length: 17 amino acids. The CDR3 spells CASSWEAASSYNSPLHF. The CDR3 DNA sequence: TGCGCCAGCAGTTGGGAGGCGGCGAGCTCCTATAATTCACCCCTCCACTTT.

The table lists this clone with a count of one. This sequence joins TRBV6-6 and TRBJ2-7; 7 bases match TRBD1. Germline V lookup: CDR1 MNHNY, CDR2 SVGAGI (reference sequence). This CDR3 contains 14 residues. With 6 bases clipped from V and 2 bases from J, the junction kept 7 bases outside the gene matches. The CDR3 nucleotides read TGTGCCAGCAGCCCCGGACAGGTTGCCTACGAGCAGTACTTC. Its protein product is CASSPGQVAYEQYF.

The chain is built from TRBV2 and TRBJ1-2; 7 bases are a match to TRBD1. The CDR3 covers 15 residues. Germline loops: CDR1 SNHLY, CDR2 FYNNEI. V was pared by 6 bases and J by 1 base, with 8 bases of the junction left unmatched. The CDR3 loop reads CASRHGTANNYGYTF. The CDR3 DNA is TGTGCCAGCAGACATGGGACAGCTAATAACTATGGCTACACCTTC.

V usage is TRBV14 and J usage is TRBJ2-1; 9 bases align to TRBD1. Germline-derived CDR1 and CDR2 are SGHDN and FVKESK. The CDR3 covers 16 residues. After removal of 2 bases from V and 7 bases from J, the junction contained 9 bases not matched to a gene. The CDR3 bases are TGTGCCAGCAGCCAAATTACCGGGACAGGGCCGAATGAGCAGTTCTTC. It is translated as CASSQITGTGPNEQFF.

V gene TRBV5-8 combines with J gene TRBJ1-2; no clear D. V lost 0 bases, J lost 4 bases, and 13 bases lay in between. The germline CDR1 and CDR2 sequences are SGHTS and YDEGEE. The CDR3 has 15 residues. This chain's CDR3 is CASSLAERTGYGYTF. CDR3 DNA sequence: TGTGCCAGCAGCTTGGCCGAACGAACTGGCTATGGCTACACCTTC.

The chain combines TRBV19 with TRBJ2-6; D unresolved. This CDR3 is built from 15 residues. Trimming removed 5 bases at V and 0 bases at J, with 8 bases between. Per the germline V gene, CDR1 is LNHDA and CDR2 is SQIVND (reference sequence). The CDR3, as DNA: TGTGCCAGTAGTGTAGGCAGCTCTGGGGCCAACGTCCTGACTTTC. This sequence encodes CASSVGSSGANVLTF.

This chain joins TRBV7-8 and TRBJ2-7; 9 bases fit TRBD1. The CDR3 extends over 15 amino acids. Germline CDR1 SGHVS, CDR2 FQNEAQ. The junction had 5 bases not matched to a gene; V was cut back by 5 bases and J by 0 bases. The CDR3 spells CASSRDRAHSYEQYV. CDR3 DNA sequence: TGTGCCAGCAGCCGGGACAGGGCCCACTCCTACGAGCAGTACGTC.

The gene calls are TRBV5-1 and TRBJ2-2; 9 nucleotides align to TRBD1. Germline V gives CDR1 SGHRS, CDR2 YFSETQ. The CDR3 sequence is 16 residues long. V lost 4 bases and J lost 5; bases outside the gene matches: 9. This CDR3 is CASSGGQGSWTGELFF. The CDR3 DNA is TGCGCCAGCAGCGGGGGACAGGGATCATGGACCGGGGAGCTGTTTTTT.

The chain carries TRBV20-1 and TRBJ1-2; D is undetermined. The CDR3 length is 11 residues. The germline V gene has CDR1 DFQATT and CDR2 SNEGSKA (reference sequence). Trimming took off 0 bases at V and 8 bases at J, with 7 bases between the two ends. The CDR3 spells CSAREPGGYTF. The CDR3 DNA sequence: TGCAGTGCTAGAGAACCGGGGGGCTACACCTTC.